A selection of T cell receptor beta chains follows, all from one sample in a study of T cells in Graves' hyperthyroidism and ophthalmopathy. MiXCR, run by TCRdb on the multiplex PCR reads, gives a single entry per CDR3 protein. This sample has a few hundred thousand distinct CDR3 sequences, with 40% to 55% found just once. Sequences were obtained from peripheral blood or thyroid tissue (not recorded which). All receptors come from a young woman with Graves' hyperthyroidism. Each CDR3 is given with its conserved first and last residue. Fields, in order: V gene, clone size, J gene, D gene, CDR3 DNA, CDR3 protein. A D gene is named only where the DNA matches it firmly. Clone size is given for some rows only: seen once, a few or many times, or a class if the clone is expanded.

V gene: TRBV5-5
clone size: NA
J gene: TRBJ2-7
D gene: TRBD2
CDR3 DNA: TGTGCCAGCAGCCCGGGAGCGGGAGGGCCCCACGAGCAGTACTTC
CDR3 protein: CASSPGAGGPHEQYF

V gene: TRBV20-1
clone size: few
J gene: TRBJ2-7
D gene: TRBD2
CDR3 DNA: TGCAGTGTCCCGGGACTAGCGGGACACGAGCAGTGCTTC
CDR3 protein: CSVPGLAGHEQCF

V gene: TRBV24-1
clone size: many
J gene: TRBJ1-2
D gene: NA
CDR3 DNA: TGTGCCACCAGTGATCCCGGGACCGGGGATGGCTACACCTTC
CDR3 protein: CATSDPGTGDGYTF

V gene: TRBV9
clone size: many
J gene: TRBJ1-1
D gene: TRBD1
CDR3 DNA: TGTGCCAGCAGCCAGGGGGCAAGCATGAACACTGAAGCTTTCTTT
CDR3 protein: CASSQGASMNTEAFF

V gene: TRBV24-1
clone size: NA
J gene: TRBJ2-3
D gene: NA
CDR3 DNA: TGTGCCACCAGTGATCCTAAGGCGGGAGTACAGGGGGAAGATACGCAGTATTTT
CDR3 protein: CATSDPKAGVQGEDTQYF

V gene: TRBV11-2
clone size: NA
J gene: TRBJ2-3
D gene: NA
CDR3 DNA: TGTGCCAGCAGCCAAGACCCAGGCCCGGGGGCAGATACGCAGTATTTT
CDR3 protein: CASSQDPGPGADTQYF

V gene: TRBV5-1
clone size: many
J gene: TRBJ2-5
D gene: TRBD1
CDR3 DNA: TGCGCCAGCAGCTTGCAGGGGGCGCGGCAAGAGACCCAGTACTTC
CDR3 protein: CASSLQGARQETQYF

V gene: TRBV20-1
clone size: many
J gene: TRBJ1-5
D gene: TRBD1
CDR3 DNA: TGCAGTGCTCAGACAGGGGGCTCCAATCAGCCCCAGCATTTT
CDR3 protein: CSAQTGGSNQPQHF

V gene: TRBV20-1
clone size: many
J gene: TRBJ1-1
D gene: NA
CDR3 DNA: TGCAGTGCTAGAGACCACAAAAACACTGAAGCTTTCTTT
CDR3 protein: CSARDHKNTEAFF

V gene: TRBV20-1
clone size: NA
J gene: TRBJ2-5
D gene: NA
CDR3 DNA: TGCAGTGCCAGCTCCACTAGAGAGACCCAGTACTTC
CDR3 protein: CSASSTRETQYF

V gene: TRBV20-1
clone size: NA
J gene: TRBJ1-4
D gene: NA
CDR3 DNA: TGCAGTGGGAGTAGCGGGAGTGAAAAACTGTTTTTT
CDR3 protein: CSGSSGSEKLFF

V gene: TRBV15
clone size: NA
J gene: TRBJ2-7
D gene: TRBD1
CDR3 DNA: TGTGCCACCAGCCGTACGGGACAGCTAGGCTACGAGCAGTACTTC
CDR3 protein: CATSRTGQLGYEQYF

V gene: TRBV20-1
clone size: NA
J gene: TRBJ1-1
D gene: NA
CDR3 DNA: TGCAGTGCTAGAGATGCCAGGGAAGCTTTCTTT
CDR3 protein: CSARDAREAFF

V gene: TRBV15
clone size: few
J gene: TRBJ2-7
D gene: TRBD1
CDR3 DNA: TGTGCCACCAGCAGAGGGACAGGGCTTTCCTACGAGCAGTACTTC
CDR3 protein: CATSRGTGLSYEQYF

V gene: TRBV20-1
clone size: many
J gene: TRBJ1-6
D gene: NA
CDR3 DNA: TGCAGTGCTAGAGACGCTCGACTATATTCACCCCTCCACTTT
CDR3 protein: CSARDARLYSPLHF

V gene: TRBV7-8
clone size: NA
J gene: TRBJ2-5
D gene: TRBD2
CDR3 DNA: TGTGCCAGCAGCTTAGAACTAGCGGGAATCGATGAGACCCAGTACTTC
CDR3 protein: CASSLELAGIDETQYF

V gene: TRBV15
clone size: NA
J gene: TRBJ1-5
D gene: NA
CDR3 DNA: TGTGCCACCAGCAGAGGTGGACTAGCGGGAGGCAATGAGCCCCAGCATTTT
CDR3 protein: CATSRGGLAGGNEPQHF

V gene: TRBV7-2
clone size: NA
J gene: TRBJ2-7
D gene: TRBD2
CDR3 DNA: TGTGCCAGCAGCCCAATAACTAGCGGGCTTGGCTACGAGCAGTACTTC
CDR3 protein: CASSPITSGLGYEQYF

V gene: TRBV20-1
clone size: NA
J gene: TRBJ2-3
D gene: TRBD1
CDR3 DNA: TGCAGTGCGAAACAGGGGACAGATACGCAGTATTTT
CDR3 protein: CSAKQGTDTQYF

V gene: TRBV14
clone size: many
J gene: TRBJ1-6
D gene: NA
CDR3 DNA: TGTGCCAGCAGCCAAGTTTCGTTTAATTCACCCCTCCACTTT
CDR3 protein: CASSQVSFNSPLHF

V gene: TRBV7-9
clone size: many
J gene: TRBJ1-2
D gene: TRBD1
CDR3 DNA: TGTGCCAGCAGCCCAATGGACAGGGGATTTGGAGGATACACCTTC
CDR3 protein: CASSPMDRGFGGYTF

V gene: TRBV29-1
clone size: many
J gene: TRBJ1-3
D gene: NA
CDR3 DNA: TGCAGCGGGTGGGGTGGAAACACCATATATTTT
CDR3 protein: CSGWGGNTIYF

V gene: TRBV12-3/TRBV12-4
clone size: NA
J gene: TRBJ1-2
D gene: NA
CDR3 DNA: TGTGCCAGCAGTATGCTCCTAGGCTGGGGTGCGGATGGCTACACCTTC
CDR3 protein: CASSMLLGWGADGYTF

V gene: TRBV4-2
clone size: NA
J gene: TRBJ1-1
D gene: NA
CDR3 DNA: TGTGCCAGCAGCCAAGCCGATTCACAGAGCACTGAAGCTTTCTTT
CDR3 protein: CASSQADSQSTEAFF

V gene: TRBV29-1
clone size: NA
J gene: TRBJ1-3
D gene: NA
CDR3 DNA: TGCAGCGTTGAGCAGGGCGGCTTGAACACCATATATTTT
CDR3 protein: CSVEQGGLNTIYF

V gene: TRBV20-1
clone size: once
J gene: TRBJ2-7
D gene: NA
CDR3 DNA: TGCAGTGCCACACAGGGTTTAGGATACGAGCAGTACTTC
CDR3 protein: CSATQGLGYEQYF

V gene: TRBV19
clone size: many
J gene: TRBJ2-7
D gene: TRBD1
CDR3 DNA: TGTGCCAGTACGGTGTCGGGACAGGGTCCCCTGCTCTTC
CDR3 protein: CASTVSGQGPLLF

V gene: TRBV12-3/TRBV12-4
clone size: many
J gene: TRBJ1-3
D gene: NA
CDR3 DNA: TGTGCCAGCAGTGTCCACTCTGGAAACACCATATATTTT
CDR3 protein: CASSVHSGNTIYF

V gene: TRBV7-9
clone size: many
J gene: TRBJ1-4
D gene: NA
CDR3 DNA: TGTGCCAGCAGCCCGTATGGGGAGAGGGGCCCAACTAATGAAAAACTGTTTTTT
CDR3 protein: CASSPYGERGPTNEKLFF

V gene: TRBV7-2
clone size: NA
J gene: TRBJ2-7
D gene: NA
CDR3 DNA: TGTGCCAGCGGCCCCGGGTCCTCCTACGAGCAGTACTTC
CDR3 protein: CASGPGSSYEQYF

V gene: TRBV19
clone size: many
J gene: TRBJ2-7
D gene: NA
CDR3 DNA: TGTGCCAGTAGCAGGACAGGACTATTCTCCTACGAGCAGTACTTC
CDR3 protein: CASSRTGLFSYEQYF

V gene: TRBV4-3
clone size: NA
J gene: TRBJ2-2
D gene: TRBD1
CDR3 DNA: TGCGCCAGCAGCCAAGATGGACAGGGGATCACCGGGGAGCTGGTTTTT
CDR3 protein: CASSQDGQGITGELVF

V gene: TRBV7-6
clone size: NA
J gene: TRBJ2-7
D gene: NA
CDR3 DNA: TGTGCCGGCAGCTTAGCGAAGGGGGACTACGAGCAGTACTTC
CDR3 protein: CAGSLAKGDYEQYF

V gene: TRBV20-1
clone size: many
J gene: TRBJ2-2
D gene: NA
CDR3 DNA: TGCAGTGCTAGAGATCAGCCTAGCTACACCGGGGAGCTGTTTTTT
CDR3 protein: CSARDQPSYTGELFF

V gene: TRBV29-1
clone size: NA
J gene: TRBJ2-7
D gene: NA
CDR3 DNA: TGCAGCGTTGGGGGCAGGGGACACGCGGAGTCCGAGCAGTACTTC
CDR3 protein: CSVGGRGHAESEQYF

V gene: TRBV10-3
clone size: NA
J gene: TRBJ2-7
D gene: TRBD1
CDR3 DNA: TGTGCCATCAGTGTAGGGACAGACTACCAGCAGTACTTC
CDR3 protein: CAISVGTDYQQYF

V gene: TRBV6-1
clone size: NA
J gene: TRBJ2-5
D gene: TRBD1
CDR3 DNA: TGTGCCAGCAACTACCTAGGGACAGTCCCAGAGACCCAGTACTTC
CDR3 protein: CASNYLGTVPETQYF

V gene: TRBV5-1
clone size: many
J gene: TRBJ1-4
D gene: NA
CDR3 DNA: TGCGCCAGCAGCCGTACTTCCCTTGCAACTAATGAAAAACTGTTTTTT
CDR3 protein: CASSRTSLATNEKLFF

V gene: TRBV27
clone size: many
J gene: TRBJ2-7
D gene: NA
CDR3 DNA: TGTGCCAGCAGAAATAGCCTCCACGAGCAGTACTTC
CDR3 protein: CASRNSLHEQYF

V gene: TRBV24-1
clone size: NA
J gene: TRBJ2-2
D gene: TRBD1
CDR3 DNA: TGTGCCACCAGTGATTTGAACCGGGACAGGCCCGGGGAGCTGTTTTTT
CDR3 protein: CATSDLNRDRPGELFF

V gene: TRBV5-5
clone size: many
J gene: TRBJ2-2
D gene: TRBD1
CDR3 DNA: TGTGCCAGCAGGACAGGGGGAGTCACCGGGGAGCTGTTTTTT
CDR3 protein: CASRTGGVTGELFF

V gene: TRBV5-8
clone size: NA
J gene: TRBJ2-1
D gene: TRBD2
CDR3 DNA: TGTGCCAGCAGCTGGGAGACTAGCGGTCCCTACAATGAGCAGTTCTTC
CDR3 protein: CASSWETSGPYNEQFF

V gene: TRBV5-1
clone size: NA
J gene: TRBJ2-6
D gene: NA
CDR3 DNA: TGCGCCAGCAGCTGGGGACTGGGACCCCTCTCTGGGGCCAACGTCCTGACTTTC
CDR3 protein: CASSWGLGPLSGANVLTF

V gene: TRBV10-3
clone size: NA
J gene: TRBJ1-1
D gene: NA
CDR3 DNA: TGTGCCATCAGTGAGCCGGCAGGGGACACTGAAGCTTTCTTT
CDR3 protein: CAISEPAGDTEAFF

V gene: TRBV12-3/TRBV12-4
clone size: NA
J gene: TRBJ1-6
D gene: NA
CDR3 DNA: TGTGCCAGCAGTGCCCTCCATAGTCAGGGAAATTCACCCCTCCACTTT
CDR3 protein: CASSALHSQGNSPLHF

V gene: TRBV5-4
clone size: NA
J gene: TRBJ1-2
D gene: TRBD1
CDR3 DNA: TGTGCCAGCGGGACGACAGGGATCGACTATGGCTACACCTTC
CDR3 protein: CASGTTGIDYGYTF